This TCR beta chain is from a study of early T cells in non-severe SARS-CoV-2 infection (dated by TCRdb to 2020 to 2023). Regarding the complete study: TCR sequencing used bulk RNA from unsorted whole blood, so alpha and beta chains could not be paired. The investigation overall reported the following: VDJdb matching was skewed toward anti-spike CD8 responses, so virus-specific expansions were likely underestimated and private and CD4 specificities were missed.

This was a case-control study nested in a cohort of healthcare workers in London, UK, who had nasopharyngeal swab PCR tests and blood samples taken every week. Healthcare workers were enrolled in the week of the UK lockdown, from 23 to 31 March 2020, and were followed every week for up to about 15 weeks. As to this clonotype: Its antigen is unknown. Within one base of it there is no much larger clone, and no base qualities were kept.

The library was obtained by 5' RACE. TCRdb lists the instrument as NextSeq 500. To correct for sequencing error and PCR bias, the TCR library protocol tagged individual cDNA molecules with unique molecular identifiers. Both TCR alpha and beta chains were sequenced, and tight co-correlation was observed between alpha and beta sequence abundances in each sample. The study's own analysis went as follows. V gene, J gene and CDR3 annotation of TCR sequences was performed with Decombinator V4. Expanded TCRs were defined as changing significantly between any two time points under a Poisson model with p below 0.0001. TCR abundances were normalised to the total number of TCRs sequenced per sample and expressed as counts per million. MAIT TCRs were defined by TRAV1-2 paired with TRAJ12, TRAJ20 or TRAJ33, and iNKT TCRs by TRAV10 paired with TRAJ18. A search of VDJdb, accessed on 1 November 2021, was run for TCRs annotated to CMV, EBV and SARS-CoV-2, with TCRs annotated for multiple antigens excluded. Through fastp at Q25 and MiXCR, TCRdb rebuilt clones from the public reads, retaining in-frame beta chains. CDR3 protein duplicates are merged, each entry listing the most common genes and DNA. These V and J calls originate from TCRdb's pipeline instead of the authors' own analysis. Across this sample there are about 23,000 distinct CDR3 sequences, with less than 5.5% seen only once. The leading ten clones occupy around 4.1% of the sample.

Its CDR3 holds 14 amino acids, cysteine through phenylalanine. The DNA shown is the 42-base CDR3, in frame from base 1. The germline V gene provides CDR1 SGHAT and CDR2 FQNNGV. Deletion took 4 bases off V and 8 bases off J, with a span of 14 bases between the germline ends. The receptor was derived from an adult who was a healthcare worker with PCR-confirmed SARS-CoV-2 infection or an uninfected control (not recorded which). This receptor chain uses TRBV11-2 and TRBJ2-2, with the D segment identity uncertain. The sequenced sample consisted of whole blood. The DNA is TGTGCCAGCAGCTCCGCATGGGTTAGGGGGGAGCTGTTTTTT. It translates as CASSSAWVRGELFF.